This entry features one T cell receptor beta chain sequence. Original methodology: By means of reference gene primer amplification, nucleated cell counts were estimated. Repertoires were generated with immunoSEQ multiplex PCR, while TCRdb's copy carries only in-frame clones and drops some. V, J and clone size derive from that table, while D and trimming were established from the DNA sequence. Here the sample spans about 68,000 clones, approximately 80% being singletons. This CDR3 is 16 amino acids long. CDR1 MGHRA and CDR2 YSYEKL come from the germline V gene. The V end was cut by 3 bases, the J end by 7 bases, with 20 bases between. This sample is part of a study of blood T cell repertoires in COVID-19. Study background: Collection of acute and convalescent COVID-19 samples took place in the United States, Italy and Spain. The cDNA or gDNA used as material had been derived from T cells, B-cell-depleted T cells, or PBMCs.

The sample consisted of peripheral blood. The source of this sequence is a man at least 80 years old with acute or convalescent COVID-19. This chain joins TRBV4-1 and TRBJ2-3; D is possibly TRBD1 (6 bases). CDR3 DNA sequence: TGCGCCAGCAGCCAGGCCGACAGGCCCAATTTACATACGCAGTATTTT. Protein: CASSQADRPNLHTQYF.